The 29 T cell receptor beta chains reported below all come from one sample, sequenced in a study of CD8 T cells in ankylosing spondylitis. TCRdb reprocessed the 5' RACE reads with MiXCR, giving one entry per CDR3 protein. The profile shows under 400,000 distinct CDR3 sequences, 11% of them singletons. Sample: blood, either unsorted or a sorted T cell fraction (not recorded which). These receptors all come from a female donor with ankylosing spondylitis or in good health (not recorded which).

This chain connects TRBV7-9 to TRBJ2-3; D unresolved. This CDR3 comprises 12 residues. Germline V gene data show CDR1 as SEHNR and CDR2 as FQNEAQ (reference sequence). V lost 3 bases and J 4 bases, leaving 5 bases between the germline ends. The CDR3 nucleotides read TGTGCCAGCAGCTTCCAGGCAGATACGCAGTATTTT. Residues: CASSFQADTQYF.

A few counts support this clonotype. The V call is TRBV7-2, the J call TRBJ2-1; 13 bases map to TRBD2. The CDR3 consists of 17 residues. Germline V gene sequence: CDR1 SGHTA, CDR2 FQGNSA. Trimming took 5 bases from V and 0 from J; bases not matched to a gene: 4. This CDR3 is CASSTWTSGSSYNEQFF. CDR3 DNA sequence: TGTGCCAGCAGCACCTGGACTAGCGGGAGCTCCTACAATGAGCAGTTCTTC. The full variable domain, its missing parts supplied by reference TRBV7-2 and TRBJ2-1, is GAGVSQSPSNKVTEKGKDVELRCDPISGHTALYWYRQSLGQGLEFLIYFQGNSAPDKSGLPSDRFSAERTGGSVSTLTIQRTQQEDSAVYLCASSTWTSGSSYNEQFFGPGTRLTVL.

This clonotype was observed at least ten times. The chain employs TRBV5-1 and TRBJ1-1; perhaps TRBD1 as D (6 bases). There are 15 residues in the CDR3. V shed 4 bases and J shed 1 base, with 14 bases lying between them. Germline V gives CDR1 SGHRS, CDR2 YFSETQ. The CDR3 protein is CASSPNGQTNTEAFF. The CDR3, as DNA: TGCGCCAGCAGCCCCAACGGACAGACGAACACTGAAGCTTTCTTT.

The chain recombines TRBV10-3 with TRBJ2-4; D ambiguous. This CDR3 contains 12 residues. Per germline, CDR1 ENHRY and CDR2 SYGVKD. Deletions cut 10 bases from V and 3 bases from J, with 10 bases between. The DNA of the CDR3 is TGTGCCACCCGGACGGACAAAAACATTCAGTACTTC. This encodes CATRTDKNIQYF.

The table lists this clonotype with many counts. The V gene is TRBV5-1, the J gene TRBJ1-4; D is ambiguous. There are 15 residues in the CDR3. The ends were cut back, 0 bases at V and 1 base at J, with 7 bases in the middle. The V gene's germline CDR1 is SGHRS and CDR2 YFSETQ. The CDR3 DNA follows: TGCGCCAGCAGCTTGGGTGGCCGAACTAATGAAAAACTGTTTTTT. Amino acids: CASSLGGRTNEKLFF.

This clonotype showed up just a few times. This chain links TRBV20-1 with TRBJ2-2, with D perhaps matching TRBD2 (6 bases). Germline V gene lookup returns CDR1 DFQATT and CDR2 SNEGSKA (reference sequence). CDR3 length: 12 residues. The germline V and J ends were trimmed by 3 bases and 7 bases, with 9 bases remaining between them. DNA for the CDR3: TGCAGTGCTAGGAGGAGGGTCGGGGAGCTGTTTTTT. Translation: CSARRRVGELFF.

This clonotype has just a few counts. The chain joins TRBV20-1 to TRBJ2-6, with TRBD2 as a possible D gene (6 bases). Germline CDR1 DFQATT, CDR2 SNEGSKA (reference sequence). V lost 3 bases to trimming and J lost 1 base, with 7 bases between them. The length of the CDR3 is 14 residues. The CDR3 region has the DNA TGCAGTGCTAGGGGGGGATCTGGGGCCAACGTCCTGACTTTC. Protein: CSARGGSGANVLTF.

This clonotype came up many times. This sequence joins TRBV7-6 and TRBJ2-5; no definite D call. This CDR3 contains 16 residues. Germline V CDR1 and CDR2: SGHVS, FNYEAQ. Trimming stripped 5 bases from V and 0 bases from J, with 16 bases between. For the CDR3, the DNA is TGTGCCAGCAGCCCCACTATCTCCTGGTACCAAGAGACCCAGTACTTC. Translation gives CASSPTISWYQETQYF.

About this clonotype itself: A read error may explain this, as a much larger clone is one base away. The CDR3 coding sequence is TGTGCCACCAGTGCGCAGGGTGACTATGGCGACACCTTC. Protein sequence: CATSAQGDYGDTF. This chain joins TRBV24-1 and TRBJ1-2, with a possible D match to TRBD1 (5 bases). Germline CDR1 KGHDR, CDR2 SFDVKD. This CDR3 region has 13 residues.

The table lists this clonotype with a few counts. The chain carries TRBV7-6 and TRBJ2-7, with 7 bases matching TRBD1. CDR1 SGHVS and CDR2 FNYEAQ come from the germline V gene. The CDR3 extends over 14 amino acids. Trimming at V came to 5 bases and at J to 7 bases, leaving 11 bases not matched to a gene. Written as DNA, the CDR3 is TGTGCCAGCAGCGACTCAGGGGGTCCCAGTGAGCAGTACTTC. Its protein is CASSDSGGPSEQYF. Filled out from reference TRBV7-6 and TRBJ2-7, the complete variable domain reads GAGVSQSPRYKVTKRGQDVALRCDPISGHVSLYWYRQALGQGPEFLTYFNYEAQQDKSGLPNDRFSAERPEGSISTLTIQRTEQRDSAMYRCASSDSGGPSEQYFGPGTRLTVT.

The V gene is TRBV3-1, the J gene TRBJ2-7, with TRBD1 matching 9 bases. Germline loops: CDR1 LGHDT, CDR2 YNNKEL (reference sequence). With V trimmed by 1 base and J by 6 bases, 4 bases remained unmatched. The CDR3 is 14 residues long. CDR3: CASSQGQGGSEQYF. As DNA, the CDR3 is TGTGCCAGCAGCCAAGGACAGGGGGGTAGCGAGCAGTACTTC.

This clonotype was detected many times. This chain connects TRBV9 to TRBJ2-5; no firm D call. Trimming cost V 0 bases and J 0 bases, with 12 bases left between them. CDR3 length: 16 residues. CDR1 SGDLS and CDR2 YYNGEE come from the germline V gene. Here the CDR3 reads CASSVGTRRDQETQYF. The CDR3 nucleotides read TGTGCCAGCAGCGTAGGAACCCGTCGGGACCAAGAGACCCAGTACTTC.

This clonotype was recorded at least ten times. The V call is TRBV5-1, the J call TRBJ2-3, with no clear D. Between the trimmed V and J ends, which lost 4 bases and 5 bases, there was a span of 8 bases. The germline V gene encodes CDR1 SGHRS and CDR2 YFSETQ. The CDR3 loop spans 12 amino acids. This CDR3 reads CASSRAGDTQYF. The DNA of the CDR3 is TGCGCCAGCAGCCGAGCTGGAGATACGCAGTATTTT.

This clonotype came up many times. This rearrangement joins TRBV20-1 to TRBJ2-7, with D perhaps TRBD2 (6 bases). There are 15 residues in the CDR3. Germline CDR1 DFQATT, CDR2 SNEGSKA (reference sequence). V was clipped by 2 bases and J by 5 bases, with 19 bases between them. The CDR3 coding sequence is TGCAGTGCTAGAAGCGAACGGAGGGCAGCAGACGAGCAGTACTTC. It yields the protein CSARSERRAADEQYF.

This clonotype has at least ten counts. The CDR3, as DNA: TGTGCCAGCAGCGTAGCTAGCGGGGCCGCCAATGAGCAGTTCTTC. This encodes CASSVASGAANEQFF. This sequence joins TRBV9 and TRBJ2-1, with 9 bases lining up with TRBD2. The CDR3 spans 15 residues. The germline CDR1 and CDR2 sequences are SGDLS and YYNGEE. The V gene end was trimmed by 0 bases and the J gene end by 6 bases; junction bases not matched to a gene: 4.

This clonotype was detected ten times or more. The chain couples TRBV20-1 to TRBJ2-3; 9 bases align to TRBD1. The J segment lost 7 bases and the V segment lost 6 bases, leaving 11 bases of the junction unmatched. The CDR3 runs to 14 residues. Germline assignment: CDR1 DFQATT and CDR2 SNEGSKA (reference sequence). CDR3 region: CSARLQQGAHTQYF. Written as DNA, the CDR3 is TGCAGTGCCAGACTCCAACAGGGGGCACATACGCAGTATTTT.

In its sample, this clonotype was seen a few times. V and J are TRBV10-3 and TRBJ2-5, with 8 nucleotides matching TRBD1. Germline values: CDR1 ENHRY, CDR2 SYGVKD. The CDR3 consists of 14 residues. Trimming took 3 bases from V and 2 from J; bases not matched to a gene: 2. Here the CDR3 reads CAISDRGLQETQYF. For the CDR3, the DNA is TGTGCCATCAGTGACAGGGGGCTGCAAGAGACCCAGTACTTC.

The sample holds many counts of this clonotype. CDR3 nucleotide sequence: TGTGCCAGCAAAGAGGACGGTACGCAGTATTTT. Encoded protein: CASKEDGTQYF. The chain couples TRBV6-1 to TRBJ2-3; D ambiguous. V was pared by 7 bases and J by 8 bases, with 10 bases between. The CDR3 is 11 amino acids. Germline V CDR1 and CDR2: MNHNS, SASEGT.

There are many counts of this clonotype. The rearrangement links TRBV12-3 or TRBV12-4 to TRBJ1-2, with D uncertain. The CDR3 spans 13 residues. Trimming removed 7 bases from V and 4 bases from J, with 13 bases in between. CDR3 DNA sequence: TGTGCCAGCACTCCTGGTCGCGCCTATGGCTACACCTTC. This gives the protein CASTPGRAYGYTF.

This clonotype was seen more than once but under ten times. The chain carries TRBV20-1 and TRBJ2-1, with TRBD2 identical over 8 bases. Germline V CDR1 and CDR2: DFQATT, SNEGSKA (reference sequence). The CDR3 runs to 15 residues. DNA for the CDR3: TGCAGCAACCCCGCTAGCGGGCCTACGAGCAATGAGCAGTTCTTC. It encodes CSNPASGPTSNEQFF.

For this clonotype: A much more abundant neighbour one base away suggests this may be a read error. CDR3 amino acids: CASSQRNRDGQPQHF. CDR3 DNA sequence: TGTGCCAGCAGCCAACGTAACAGGGATGGTCAGCCCCAGCATTTT. The chain uses TRBV4-2 and TRBJ1-5, with TRBD1 as a possible D gene (6 bases). V was shortened by 2 bases and J by 6 bases, with 14 bases between the two germline ends. Germline V gene lookup returns CDR1 LGHNA and CDR2 YNFKEQ. The CDR3 contains 15 residues.

This clonotype showed up just a few times. This chain joins TRBV6-1 and TRBJ2-3; 12 bases map to TRBD1. Germline V gene sequence: CDR1 MNHNS, CDR2 SASEGT. Germline trimming cut 5 bases from V and 4 bases from J; bases unmatched to any gene: 4. The CDR3 contains 15 residues. As DNA, the CDR3 is TGTGCCAGCAGTCCCGGGACAGGGGGCTCAGATACGCAGTATTTT. Translation: CASSPGTGGSDTQYF.

This chain joins TRBV5-4 and TRBJ1-2; tentatively, D is TRBD1 (6 bases). The germline V gene encodes CDR1 SGHNT and CDR2 YYREEE (reference sequence). V lost 0 bases to trimming and J lost 0 bases, with 15 bases between them. The CDR3 runs to 17 residues. Here the CDR3 reads CASSLARGGQSNYGYTF. Written as DNA, the CDR3 is TGTGCCAGCAGCTTGGCCCGAGGAGGACAGTCTAACTATGGCTACACCTTC.

The chain is built from TRBV6-1 and TRBJ2-7; D gene uncertain. Trimming stripped 6 bases from V and 6 bases from J, with 21 bases between. The CDR3 is 15 amino acids. The V gene's germline CDR1 is MNHNS and CDR2 SASEGT. The CDR3 spells CASSHRAAGRTEQYF. CDR3 sequence (DNA): TGTGCCAGCAGCCACCGGGCGGCTGGTCGTACCGAGCAGTACTTC.

CDR3 in amino acids: CAWQDNNYGYTF. For the CDR3, the DNA is TGTGCCTGGCAAGACAATAACTATGGCTACACCTTC. This chain connects TRBV30 to TRBJ1-2, with D unresolved. Germline loops: CDR1 GTSNPN, CDR2 SVGIG (reference sequence). The CDR3 runs 12 residues. V was cut by 5 bases and J by 1 base, with 8 bases left in between. Filled out from reference TRBV30 and TRBJ1-2, the complete variable domain reads SQTIHQWPATLVQPVGSPLSLECTVEGTSNPNLYWYRQAAGRGLQLLFYSVGIGQISSEVPQNLSASRPQDRQFILSSKKLLLSDSGFYLCAWQDNNYGYTFGSGTRLTVV.

This clonotype appeared many times. The V gene is TRBV18, the J gene TRBJ2-7; TRBD1 matches at 7 bases. CDR3 length: 15 residues. Germline V gives CDR1 KGHSH, CDR2 LQKENI. J gave up 4 bases and V 3 bases, and 9 bases lay outside the gene matches. CDR3 sequence: CASSPLDRVGYEQYF. The CDR3 coding sequence is TGTGCCAGCTCACCCCTCGACAGGGTAGGTTACGAGCAGTACTTC.

This chain links TRBV29-1 with TRBJ2-1; D gene ambiguous. The CDR3 spans 12 residues. V was cut by 4 bases and J by 8 bases, with 12 bases left in between. Looked up from germline, CDR1 is SQVTM and CDR2 is ANQGSEA. The CDR3 nucleotides are TGCAGCGTTGTACCGAACACCGATGAGCAGTTCTTC. It translates to CSVVPNTDEQFF.

This clonotype was found many times. The V call is TRBV7-2, the J call TRBJ1-4; D not resolved. CDR3 length: 15 residues. The V end lost 6 bases, the J end lost 0 bases, and 11 bases lay between the germline ends. The germline gives CDR1 SGHTA, CDR2 FQGNSA. CDR3 loop: CASSLRVATNEKLFF. The CDR3 DNA sequence: TGTGCCAGCAGTCTTCGCGTGGCAACTAATGAAAAACTGTTTTTT.

This clonotype was seen a handful of times. The chain combines TRBV5-1 with TRBJ2-7; the match to TRBD1 covers 9 bases. The CDR3 has 14 residues. Germline loops: CDR1 SGHRS, CDR2 YFSETQ. The V and J ends lost 3 bases and 6 bases, in that order; junction bases with no gene match: 7. Here the CDR3 reads CASSSRDREPEQYF. The CDR3 region has the DNA TGCGCCAGCAGCTCCCGGGACAGGGAACCCGAGCAGTACTTC.